The sequence of this T cell receptor beta chain was determined in a study of cytotoxic CD8 clonotypes in ibrutinib-treated CLL. Study-level results: Clonality, elevated at ibrutinib response, dropped back toward baseline at progression. There were few public clonotypes, and on treatment they contracted or stayed stable.

Note on this clone: The antigen remains unidentified.

Deep sequencing aimed at 1 in 200,000 to 1 in 1 million T cells' resolution. TCRdb's copy holds only in-frame clones and misses some; the assay was immunoSEQ multiplex PCR. The sample lists some 150,000 clones; more than 70% were seen once. The sequencing here drew on PBMCs, taken after 36 months of ibrutinib treatment. The receptor was isolated from a human donor with chronic lymphocytic leukemia.

The CDR3 DNA reads as TGTGCCAGCAGTTACGGGCAGCCCTACGAGCAGTACTTC. Translation gives CASSYGQPYEQYF. The rearrangement uses TRBV6-5 and TRBJ2-7; D not resolved. The germline V and J ends were trimmed by 2 bases and 2 bases, with 7 bases remaining between them. The CDR3 is made up of 13 amino acids. CDR1 and CDR2 (germline): MNHEY, SVGAGI.